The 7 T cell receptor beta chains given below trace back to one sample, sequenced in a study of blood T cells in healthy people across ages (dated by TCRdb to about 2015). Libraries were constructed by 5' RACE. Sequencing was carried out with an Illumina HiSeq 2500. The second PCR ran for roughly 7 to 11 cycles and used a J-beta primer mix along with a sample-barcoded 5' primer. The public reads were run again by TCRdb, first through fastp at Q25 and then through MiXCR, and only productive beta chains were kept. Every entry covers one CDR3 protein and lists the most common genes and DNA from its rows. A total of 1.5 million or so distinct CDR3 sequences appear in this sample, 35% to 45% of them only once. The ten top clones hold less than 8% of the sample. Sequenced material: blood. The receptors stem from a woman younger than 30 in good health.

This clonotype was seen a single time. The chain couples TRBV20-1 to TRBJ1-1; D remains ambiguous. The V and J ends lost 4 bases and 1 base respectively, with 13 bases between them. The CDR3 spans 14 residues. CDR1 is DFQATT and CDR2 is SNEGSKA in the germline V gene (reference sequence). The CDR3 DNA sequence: TGCAGTGCTATTGGCCCGGACGGGAACACTGAAGCTTTCTTT. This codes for CSAIGPDGNTEAFF.

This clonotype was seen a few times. The CDR3 here is CATSDTDSTDTQYF. The DNA for the CDR3 is TGTGCCACCAGTGATACGGACAGCACAGATACGCAGTATTTT. V and J are TRBV24-1 and TRBJ2-3; D is unresolved. The V gene's germline CDR1 is KGHDR and CDR2 SFDVKD. With 3 bases removed from V and 0 bases from J, the gap between germline ends came to 6 bases. CDR3 length: 14 residues.

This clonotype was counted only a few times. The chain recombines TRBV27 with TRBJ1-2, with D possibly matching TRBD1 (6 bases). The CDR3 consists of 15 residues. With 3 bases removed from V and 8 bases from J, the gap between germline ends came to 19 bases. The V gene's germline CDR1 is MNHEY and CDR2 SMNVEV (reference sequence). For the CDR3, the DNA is TGTGCCAGCAGTTTCTCCCCCACAGGGATTTACGGCTACACCTTC. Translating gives CASSFSPTGIYGYTF.

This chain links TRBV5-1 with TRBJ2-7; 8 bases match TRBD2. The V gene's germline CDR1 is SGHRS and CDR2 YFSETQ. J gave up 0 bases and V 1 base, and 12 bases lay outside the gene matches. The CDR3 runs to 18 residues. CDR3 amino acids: CASSLRSALAGISYEQYF. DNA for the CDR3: TGCGCCAGCAGCTTGCGTTCTGCCTTAGCGGGAATCTCCTACGAGCAGTACTTC.

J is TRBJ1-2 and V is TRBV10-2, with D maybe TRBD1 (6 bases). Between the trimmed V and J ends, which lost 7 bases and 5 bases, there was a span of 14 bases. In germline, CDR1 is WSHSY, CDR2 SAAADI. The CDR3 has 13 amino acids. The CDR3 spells CASTPGEGYGYTF. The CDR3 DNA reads TGCGCCAGCACCCCAGGGGAAGGATATGGCTACACCTTC.

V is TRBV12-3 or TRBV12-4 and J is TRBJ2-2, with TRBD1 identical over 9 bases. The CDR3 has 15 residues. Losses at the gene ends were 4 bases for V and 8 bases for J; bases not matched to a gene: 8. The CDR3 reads CASSWTGQGVGELFF. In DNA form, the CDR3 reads TGTGCCAGCAGTTGGACGGGACAGGGAGTGGGGGAGCTGTTTTTT.

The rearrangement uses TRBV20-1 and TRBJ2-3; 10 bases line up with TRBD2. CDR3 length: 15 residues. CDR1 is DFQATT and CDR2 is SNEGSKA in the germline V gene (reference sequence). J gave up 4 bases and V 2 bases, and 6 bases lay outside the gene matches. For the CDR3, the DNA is TGCAGTGCTAGACGGTCAAGCGGGGGGGCAGATACGCAGTATTTT. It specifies CSARRSSGGADTQYF.